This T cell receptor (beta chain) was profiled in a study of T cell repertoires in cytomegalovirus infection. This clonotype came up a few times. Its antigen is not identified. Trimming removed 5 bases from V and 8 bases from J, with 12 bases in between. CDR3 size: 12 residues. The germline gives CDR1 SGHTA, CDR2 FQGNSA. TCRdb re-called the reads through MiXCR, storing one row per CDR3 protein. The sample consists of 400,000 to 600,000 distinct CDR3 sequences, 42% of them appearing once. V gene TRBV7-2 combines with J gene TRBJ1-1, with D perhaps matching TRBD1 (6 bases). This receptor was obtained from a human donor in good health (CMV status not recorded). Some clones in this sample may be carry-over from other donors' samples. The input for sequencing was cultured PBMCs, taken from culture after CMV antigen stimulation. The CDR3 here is CASSLNGQEAFF. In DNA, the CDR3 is TGTGCCAGCAGCCTAAATGGACAGGAAGCTTTCTTT.